A single sample gave rise to the 19 T cell receptor beta chains below, sequenced in a study of cytomegalovirus exposure and HLA in healthy donors. A multiplex PCR was run with 60 Vbeta primers and 13 Jbeta primers. Measured with immunoSEQ multiplex PCR; TCRdb has only the in-frame clones, and not every one. The repertoire holds around 150,000 clones, with 80% to 85% as singletons. The sequenced material came from PBMCs. Receptors originate from a man in his late teens or twenties in good health and CMV-seronegative.

This clone occurred a few times. The rearrangement uses TRBV28 and TRBJ2-7; TRBD1 is a possible D gene (5 bases). V lost 6 bases and J 0 bases, leaving 12 bases between the germline ends. Germline CDR1 reads MDHEN; CDR2 reads SYDVKM. The CDR3 is made up of 14 amino acids. CDR3 sequence (DNA): TGTGCCAGCAGCCGGACACCGGTCTCCTACGAGCAGTACTTC. Its protein is CASSRTPVSYEQYF.

The rearrangement uses TRBV11-2 and TRBJ2-2, with D tentatively TRBD1 (6 bases). The CDR3 length is 17 residues. Germline V gene sequence: CDR1 SGHAT, CDR2 FQNNGV. Trimming took off 3 bases at V and 3 bases at J, with 17 bases between the two ends. The CDR3 coding sequence is TGTGCCAGCAGCTTTGTCAGGGGAAAAGGGCACACCGGGGAGCTGTTTTTT. Translated: CASSFVRGKGHTGELFF.

This chain links TRBV5-1 with TRBJ2-5; no clear D gene. The CDR3 runs to 14 residues. Per germline, CDR1 SGHRS and CDR2 YFSETQ. V lost 1 base and J lost 5, with 12 bases in between. CDR3 amino acids: CASSLSRSTETQYF. As DNA, the CDR3 is TGCGCCAGCAGCTTGTCTAGGTCAACTGAGACCCAGTACTTC. The full variable domain, in which reference TRBV5-1 and TRBJ2-5 provide the parts outside the CDR3, is KAGVTQTPRYLIKTRGQQVTLSCSPISGHRSVSWYQQTPGQGLQFLFEYFSETQRNKGNFPGRFSGRQFSNSRSEMNVSTLELGDSALYLCASSLSRSTETQYFGPGTRLLVL.

Points on this clone: Other DNA sequences in this specimen translate into the identical CDR3. This chain uses TRBV7-2 with TRBJ1-5; D may be TRBD1 (5 bases). The V gene lost 5 bases and the J gene lost 4 bases, with 9 bases spanning the gap. Germline assignment: CDR1 SGHTA and CDR2 FQGNSA. The CDR3 loop spans 13 amino acids. The CDR3 spells CASSLRGNQPQHF. In DNA, the CDR3 is TGTGCCAGCAGCCTCCGGGGGAATCAGCCCCAGCATTTT.

The rearrangement links TRBV28 to TRBJ2-3; TRBD1 matches at 12 bases. V shed 6 bases, J shed 5 bases, and the junction held 6 bases outside the gene matches. CDR1 is MDHEN and CDR2 is SYDVKM in the germline V gene. CDR3 length equals 15 residues. For the CDR3, the DNA is TGTGCCAGCAGCCTGGGACAGGGGGCGGGAGATACGCAGTATTTT. This gives the protein CASSLGQGAGDTQYF. Using reference TRBV28 and TRBJ2-3 for the parts outside the CDR3, the full variable domain is DVKVTQSSRYLVKRTGEKVFLECVQDMDHENMFWYRQDPGLGLRLIYFSYDVKMKEKGDIPEGYSVSREKKERFSLILESASTNQTSMYLCASSLGQGAGDTQYFGPGTRLTVL.

This rearrangement joins TRBV14 to TRBJ2-5; D may be TRBD2 (5 bases). This CDR3 is 14 amino acids long. The germline V and J ends were trimmed by 4 bases and 3 bases, with 12 bases remaining between them. The V gene's germline CDR1 is SGHDN and CDR2 FVKESK. The CDR3 is CASSLRGEEETQYF. The CDR3 DNA is TGTGCCAGCAGCCTACGGGGAGAAGAAGAGACCCAGTACTTC.

V and J are TRBV15 and TRBJ2-3; 7 bases align to TRBD1. CDR3 length equals 15 residues. J gave up 3 bases and V 5 bases, and 8 bases lay outside the gene matches. Germline-derived CDR1 and CDR2 are LNHNV and YYDKDF (reference sequence). CDR3 sequence reads: CATSRGQVVTDTQYF. CDR3 coding DNA: TGTGCCACCAGCCGAGGACAGGTCGTGACAGATACGCAGTATTTT.

V is TRBV28 and J is TRBJ2-5, with 8 bases fitting TRBD2. The CDR3 has 14 amino acids. Trimming took 2 bases from V and 4 from J; bases not matched to a gene: 3. In germline, CDR1 is MDHEN, CDR2 SYDVKM. CDR3: CASSLVAGLETQYF. The CDR3 DNA reads TGTGCCAGCAGTTTAGTAGCGGGATTAGAGACCCAGTACTTC.

The chain joins TRBV7-9 to TRBJ1-5; D ambiguous. Trimming took 5 bases from V and 1 from J, leaving 9 bases between them. Germline loops: CDR1 SEHNR, CDR2 FQNEAQ (reference sequence). This CDR3 comprises 14 residues. The DNA of the CDR3 is TGTGCCAGCAGCCTCACGGGGAGCAATCAGCCCCAGCATTTT. Protein product: CASSLTGSNQPQHF.

The chain joins TRBV30 to TRBJ2-6, with a weak D call TRBD1 (5 bases). The V and J ends lost 3 bases and 0 bases respectively, with 9 bases between them. Germline V gives CDR1 GTSNPN, CDR2 SVGIG (reference sequence). CDR3 length equals 15 residues. The CDR3 protein is CAWSPDSSGANVLTF. CDR3 DNA sequence: TGTGCCTGGAGCCCCGACAGCTCTGGGGCCAACGTCCTGACTTTC.

V gene TRBV6-1 combines with J gene TRBJ1-2; D not resolved. The CDR3 runs to 15 residues. Germline V gives CDR1 MNHNS, CDR2 SASEGT. The V and J ends lost 0 bases and 8 bases respectively, with 16 bases between them. CDR3 nucleotide sequence: TGTGCCAGCAGTGAAGCCCGGACCCTAGCCGGCGGCTACACCTTC. Translated, it gives CASSEARTLAGGYTF.

J is TRBJ2-7 and V is TRBV7-9; 8 bases are shared with TRBD1. CDR3 size: 12 residues. Per the germline V gene, CDR1 is SEHNR and CDR2 is FQNEAQ (reference sequence). Trimming at V came to 6 bases and at J to 6 bases, leaving 4 bases not matched to a gene. In nucleotides, the CDR3 is TGTGCCAGCAGTCGAGACAGGGGCGAGCAGTACTTC. It yields the protein CASSRDRGEQYF. Based on the CDR3 plus reference TRBV7-9 and TRBJ2-7, the full variable domain is DTGVSQNPRHKITKRGQNVTFRCDPISEHNRLYWYRQTLGQGPEFLTYFQNEAQLEKSRLLSDRFSAERPKGSFSTLEIQRTEQGDSAMYLCASSRDRGEQYFGPGTRLTVT.

V usage is TRBV10-2 and J usage is TRBJ1-4; a weak D match, TRBD1 (6 bases). This CDR3 spans 14 amino acids. Germline V gene sequence: CDR1 WSHSY, CDR2 SAAADI. Trimming removed 5 bases from V and 7 bases from J, with 14 bases in between. The CDR3, as DNA: TGCGCCAGCAGTTTCCTGAGGGGGAGTGAAAAACTGTTTTTT. Encoded protein: CASSFLRGSEKLFF.

V gene TRBV5-6 combines with J gene TRBJ2-5, with TRBD1 matching 7 bases. This CDR3 has 13 residues. The germline V gene has CDR1 SGHDT and CDR2 YYEEEE. The V and J ends lost 7 bases and 3 bases, in that order; junction bases with no gene match: 6. CDR3 region: CASRTGQEETQYF. CDR3 DNA sequence: TGTGCCAGCCGAACTGGACAGGAAGAGACCCAGTACTTC.

V is TRBV6-1 and J is TRBJ1-2; TRBD1 matches at 11 bases. V lost 7 bases and J lost 10; bases outside the gene matches: 8. The CDR3 length is 13 residues. Per germline, CDR1 MNHNS and CDR2 SASEGT. CDR3 bases: TGTGCCAGCACCCCCGGGACAGGGGGACACTACACCTTC. This gives the protein CASTPGTGGHYTF.

The rearrangement uses TRBV2 and TRBJ2-3, with D hard to call. The CDR3 totals 13 residues. Germline V gene lookup returns CDR1 SNHLY and CDR2 FYNNEI. Trimming took off 0 bases at V and 4 bases at J, with 5 bases between the two ends. Written as DNA, the CDR3 is TGTGCCAGCAGTGAAGCACGGGCAGATACGCAGTATTTT. It translates to CASSEARADTQYF.

V and J are TRBV7-8 and TRBJ1-6; no clear D. V was trimmed by 1 base and J by 9 bases, leaving 13 bases between them. The CDR3 sequence is 15 residues long. CDR1 is SGHVS and CDR2 is FQNEAQ in the germline V gene. The CDR3, as DNA: TGTGCCAGCAGCTTAGGTGACCCCCGGAGTTCACCCCTCCACTTT. Translating it yields CASSLGDPRSSPLHF.

V gene TRBV5-1 combines with J gene TRBJ2-7, with TRBD2 as a possible D gene (6 bases). Trimming took off 0 bases at V and 3 bases at J, with 13 bases between the two ends. In germline, CDR1 is SGHRS, CDR2 YFSETQ. This CDR3 is 15 amino acids long. The CDR3 protein is CASSLAEGLYYEQYF. The CDR3 DNA is TGCGCCAGCAGCTTGGCCGAGGGACTTTACTACGAGCAGTACTTC.

V and J are TRBV27 and TRBJ2-2; 8 nucleotides agree with TRBD2. CDR1 is MNHEY, CDR2 SMNVEV, per germline (reference sequence). The CDR3 spans 16 residues. Germline trimming cut 3 bases from V and 6 bases from J; bases unmatched to any gene: 9. The CDR3: CASSLWAGGGAGELFF. The DNA of the CDR3 is TGTGCCAGCAGTTTGTGGGCGGGAGGAGGGGCCGGGGAGCTGTTTTTT.